This entry concerns a single T cell receptor (beta chain). Its matching antigen is unknown. TCRdb's table, derived via immunoSEQ multiplex PCR, lists solely in-frame clones and lacks some. The repertoire includes approximately 400,000 clones, about 85% of them detected once, and roughly 3.3% sits in the top ten. The entry originates in a study of Ad26.COV2.S vaccination and SARS-CoV-2 variants. The CDR3 spans 14 residues. Trimming took 6 bases from V and 2 from J; bases not matched to a gene: 4. The V gene's germline CDR1 is MDHEN and CDR2 SYDVKM. Study-wide points: Non-spike TCR breadth showed similarity between vaccine and placebo recipients.

Specified treatment: about 20 received Ad26.COV2.S at low or high dose, single or two shots; 5 received placebo; per-sample allocation not given. Sampling took place 63 days after the first vaccine or placebo injection. This adult donor, from Boston, was 18-55 years old. The sequenced sample was peripheral blood, obtained in a trial of Ad26.COV2.S vaccine versus placebo. This sequence originates from a person aged 18-65 years who received the Ad26.COV2.S COVID-19 vaccine or a placebo. This rearrangement joins TRBV28 to TRBJ2-7; 10 bases fit TRBD2. As DNA, the CDR3 is TGTGCCAGCAGGGGTCTAGCGGGAGCCTACGAGCAGTACTTC. It specifies CASRGLAGAYEQYF.